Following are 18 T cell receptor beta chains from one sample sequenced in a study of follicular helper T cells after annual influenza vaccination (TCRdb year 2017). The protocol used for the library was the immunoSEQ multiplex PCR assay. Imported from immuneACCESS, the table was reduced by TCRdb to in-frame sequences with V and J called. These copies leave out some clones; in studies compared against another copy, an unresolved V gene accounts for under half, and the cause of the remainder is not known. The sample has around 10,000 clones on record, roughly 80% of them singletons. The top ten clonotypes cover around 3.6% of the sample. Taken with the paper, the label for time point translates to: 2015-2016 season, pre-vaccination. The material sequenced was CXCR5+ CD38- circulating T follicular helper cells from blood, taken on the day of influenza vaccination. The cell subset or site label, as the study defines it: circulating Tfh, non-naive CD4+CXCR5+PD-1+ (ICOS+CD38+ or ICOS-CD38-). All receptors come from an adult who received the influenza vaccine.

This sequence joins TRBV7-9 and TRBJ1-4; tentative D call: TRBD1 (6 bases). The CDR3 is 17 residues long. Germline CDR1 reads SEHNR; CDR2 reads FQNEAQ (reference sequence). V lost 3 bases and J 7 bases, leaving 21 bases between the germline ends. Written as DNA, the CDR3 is TGTGCCAGCAGCTTCCGACAGCGCCTCAAGGGGGGTGAAAAACTGTTTTTT. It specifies CASSFRQRLKGGEKLFF.

Here the CDR3 DNA reads TGTGCCAGCTCACGAACGGAGGAAACTGAAGCTTTCTTT. The encoded protein is CASSRTEETEAFF. This sequence joins TRBV18 and TRBJ1-1; D ambiguous. Germline V gene lookup returns CDR1 KGHSH and CDR2 LQKENI. This CDR3 comprises 13 residues. Trimming took off 4 bases at V and 5 bases at J, with 11 bases between the two ends.

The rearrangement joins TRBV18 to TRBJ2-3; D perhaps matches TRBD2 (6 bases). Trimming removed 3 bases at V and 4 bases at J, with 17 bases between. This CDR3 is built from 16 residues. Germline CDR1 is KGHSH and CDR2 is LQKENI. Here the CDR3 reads CASSPNGGGSADTQYF. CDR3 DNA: TGTGCCAGCTCACCGAATGGTGGGGGGTCGGCAGATACGCAGTATTTT.

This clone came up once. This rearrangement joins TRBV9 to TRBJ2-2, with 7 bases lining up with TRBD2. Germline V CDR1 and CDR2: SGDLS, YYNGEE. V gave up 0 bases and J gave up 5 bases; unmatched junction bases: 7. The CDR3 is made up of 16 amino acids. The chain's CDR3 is CASSVVAGAVTGELFF. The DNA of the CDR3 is TGTGCCAGCAGCGTAGTTGCGGGAGCGGTGACCGGGGAGCTGTTTTTT.

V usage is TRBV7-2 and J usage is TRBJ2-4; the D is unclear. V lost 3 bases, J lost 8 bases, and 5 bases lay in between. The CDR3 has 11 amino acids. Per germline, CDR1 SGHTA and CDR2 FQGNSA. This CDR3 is CASSFRDIQYF. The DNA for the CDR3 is TGTGCCAGCAGCTTTAGGGACATTCAGTACTTC. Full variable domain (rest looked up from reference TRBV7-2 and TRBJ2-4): GAGVSQSPSNKVTEKGKDVELRCDPISGHTALYWYRQSLGQGLEFLIYFQGNSAPDKSGLPSDRFSAERTGGSVSTLTIQRTQQEDSAVYLCASSFRDIQYFGAGTRLSVL.

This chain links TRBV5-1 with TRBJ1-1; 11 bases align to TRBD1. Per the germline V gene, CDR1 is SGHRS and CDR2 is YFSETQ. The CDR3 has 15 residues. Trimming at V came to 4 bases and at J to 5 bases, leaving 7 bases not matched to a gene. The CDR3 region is CASSGGTGGKTEAFF. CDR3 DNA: TGCGCCAGCAGCGGAGGGACAGGGGGTAAAACTGAAGCTTTCTTT.

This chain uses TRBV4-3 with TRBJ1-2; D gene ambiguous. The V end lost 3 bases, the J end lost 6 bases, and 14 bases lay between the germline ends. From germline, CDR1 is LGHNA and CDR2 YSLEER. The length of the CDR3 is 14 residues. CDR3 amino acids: CASSQDGRPDGYTF. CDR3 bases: TGCGCCAGCAGCCAGGACGGACGTCCCGATGGCTACACCTTC.

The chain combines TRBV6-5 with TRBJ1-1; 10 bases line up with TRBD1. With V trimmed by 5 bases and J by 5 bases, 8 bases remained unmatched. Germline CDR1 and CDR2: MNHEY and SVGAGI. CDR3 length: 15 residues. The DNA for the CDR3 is TGTGCCAGCAGTGGCCCGGGACAGGGGCAAACTGAAGCTTTCTTT. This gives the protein CASSGPGQGQTEAFF.

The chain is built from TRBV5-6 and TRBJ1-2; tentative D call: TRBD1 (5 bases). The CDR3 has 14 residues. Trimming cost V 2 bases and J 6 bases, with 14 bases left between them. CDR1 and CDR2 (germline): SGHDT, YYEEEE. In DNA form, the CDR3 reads TGTGCCAGCAGCTTACTCGCCCGGGGGGATGGCTACACCTTC. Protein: CASSLLARGDGYTF.

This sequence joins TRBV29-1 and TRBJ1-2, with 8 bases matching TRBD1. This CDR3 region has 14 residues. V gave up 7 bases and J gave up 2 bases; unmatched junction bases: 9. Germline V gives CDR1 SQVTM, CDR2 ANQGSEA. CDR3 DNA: TGCAGCGCCTCCTCAACAGGGGGGAACTATGGCTACACCTTC. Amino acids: CSASSTGGNYGYTF.

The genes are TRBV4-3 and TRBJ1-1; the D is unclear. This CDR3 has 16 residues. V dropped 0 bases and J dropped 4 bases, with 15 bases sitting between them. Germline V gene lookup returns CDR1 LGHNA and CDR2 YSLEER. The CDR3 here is CASSQDGIGFGTEAFF. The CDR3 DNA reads TGCGCCAGCAGCCAAGATGGGATCGGGTTTGGCACTGAAGCTTTCTTT.

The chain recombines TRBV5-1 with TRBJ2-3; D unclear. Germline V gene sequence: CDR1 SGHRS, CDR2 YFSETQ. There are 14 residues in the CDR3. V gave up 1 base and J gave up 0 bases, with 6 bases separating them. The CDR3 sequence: CASSLQVSTDTQYF. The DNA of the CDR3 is TGCGCCAGCAGCTTGCAGGTTAGCACAGATACGCAGTATTTT.

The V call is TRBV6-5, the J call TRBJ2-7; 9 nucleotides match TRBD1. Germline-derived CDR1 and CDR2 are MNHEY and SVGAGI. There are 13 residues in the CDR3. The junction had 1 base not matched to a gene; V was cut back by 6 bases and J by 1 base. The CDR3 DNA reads TGTGCCAGCAGAGGGACAGGGTCCTACGAGCAGTACTTC. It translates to CASRGTGSYEQYF.

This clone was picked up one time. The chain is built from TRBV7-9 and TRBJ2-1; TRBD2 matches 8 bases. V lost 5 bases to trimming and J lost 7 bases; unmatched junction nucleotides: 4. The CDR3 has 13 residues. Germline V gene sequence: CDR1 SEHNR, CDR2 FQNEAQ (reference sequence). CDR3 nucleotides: TGTGCCAGCAGCCCGGGACTAGGAAATGAGCAGTTCTTC. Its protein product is CASSPGLGNEQFF.

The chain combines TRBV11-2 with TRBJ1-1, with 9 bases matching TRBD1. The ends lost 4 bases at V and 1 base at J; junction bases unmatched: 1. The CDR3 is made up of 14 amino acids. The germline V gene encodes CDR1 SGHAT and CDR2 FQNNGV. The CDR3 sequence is CASSWGQGNTEAFF. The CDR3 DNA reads TGTGCCAGCAGCTGGGGACAGGGGAACACTGAAGCTTTCTTT.

The CDR3 DNA reads TGCGCCAGCAGCCAAGTATCGGCCCCGGGGGAGACCCAGTACTTC. This translates into CASSQVSAPGETQYF. The rearrangement uses TRBV4-3 and TRBJ2-5, with D perhaps matching TRBD2 (5 bases). Trimming took 1 base from V and 5 from J, leaving 14 bases between them. The CDR3 has 15 residues. Germline V gene data show CDR1 as LGHNA and CDR2 as YSLEER.

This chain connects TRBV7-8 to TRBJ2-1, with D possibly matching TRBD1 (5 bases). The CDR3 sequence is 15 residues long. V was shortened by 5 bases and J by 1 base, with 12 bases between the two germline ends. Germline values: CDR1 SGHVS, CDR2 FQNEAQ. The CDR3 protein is CASSLRQKSYNEQFF. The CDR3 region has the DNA TGTGCCAGCAGCCTCAGACAGAAATCCTACAATGAGCAGTTCTTC. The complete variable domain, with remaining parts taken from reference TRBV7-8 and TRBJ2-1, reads GAGVSQSPRYKVAKRGQDVALRCDPISGHVSLFWYQQALGQGPEFLTYFQNEAQLDKSGLPSDRFFAERPEGSVSTLKIQRTQQEDSAVYLCASSLRQKSYNEQFFGPGTRLTVL.

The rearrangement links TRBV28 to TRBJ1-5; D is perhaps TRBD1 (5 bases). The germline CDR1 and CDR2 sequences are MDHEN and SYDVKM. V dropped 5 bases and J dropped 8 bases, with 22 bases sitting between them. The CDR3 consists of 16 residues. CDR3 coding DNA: TGTGCCAGCAGTCCAGGGATTGGGACTAGAGGAAAGCCCCAGCATTTT. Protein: CASSPGIGTRGKPQHF.